This TCR beta chain was found in a study of blood T cell repertoires in COVID-19. The wider study: The United States, Italy and Spain provided the acute and convalescent COVID-19 samples. The analysed material was cDNA or gDNA that came from T cells, B-cell-depleted T cells, or PBMCs.

Sequenced by immunoSEQ multiplex PCR; TCRdb stores in-frame clones only, minus some. This table holds tens of thousands of clones, 81% found once. The CDR3 is 15 amino acids. The germline CDR1 and CDR2 sequences are LNHNV and YYDKDF (reference sequence). V was clipped by 0 bases and J by 2 bases, with 8 bases between them. The source material was peripheral blood. The rearrangement uses TRBV15 and TRBJ1-5, with D unclear. The clonotype comes from a man of 80 years or more with acute or convalescent COVID-19. The CDR3, as DNA: TGTGCCACCAGCAGAGATCGTACGGGCAATCAGCCCCAGCATTTT. It translates to CATSRDRTGNQPQHF.